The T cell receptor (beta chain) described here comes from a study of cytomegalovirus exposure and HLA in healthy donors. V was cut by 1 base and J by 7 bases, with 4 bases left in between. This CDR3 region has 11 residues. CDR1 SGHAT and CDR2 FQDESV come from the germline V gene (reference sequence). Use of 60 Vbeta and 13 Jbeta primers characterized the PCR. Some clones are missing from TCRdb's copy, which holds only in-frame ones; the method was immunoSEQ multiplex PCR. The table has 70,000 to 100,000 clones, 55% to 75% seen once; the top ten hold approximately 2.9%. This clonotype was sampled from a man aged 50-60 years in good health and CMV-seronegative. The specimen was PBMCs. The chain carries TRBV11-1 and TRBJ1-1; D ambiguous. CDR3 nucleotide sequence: TGTGCCAGCAGCTTAGAGCTTGAAGCTTTCTTT. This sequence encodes CASSLELEAFF.